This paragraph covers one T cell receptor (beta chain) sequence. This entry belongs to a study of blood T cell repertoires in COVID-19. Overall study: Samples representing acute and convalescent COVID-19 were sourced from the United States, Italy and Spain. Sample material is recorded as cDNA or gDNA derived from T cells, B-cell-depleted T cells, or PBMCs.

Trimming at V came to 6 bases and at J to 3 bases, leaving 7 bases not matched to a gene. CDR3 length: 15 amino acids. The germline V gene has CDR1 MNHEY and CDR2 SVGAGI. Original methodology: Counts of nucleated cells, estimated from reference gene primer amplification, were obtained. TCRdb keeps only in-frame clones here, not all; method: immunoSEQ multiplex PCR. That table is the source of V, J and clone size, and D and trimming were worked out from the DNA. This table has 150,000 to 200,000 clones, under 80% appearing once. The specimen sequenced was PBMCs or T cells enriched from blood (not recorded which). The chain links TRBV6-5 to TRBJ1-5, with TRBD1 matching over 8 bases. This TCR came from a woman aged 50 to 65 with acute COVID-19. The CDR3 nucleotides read TGTGCCAGCAGCCCGGACAGGGCAAACAATCAGCCCCAGCATTTT. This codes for CASSPDRANNQPQHF.